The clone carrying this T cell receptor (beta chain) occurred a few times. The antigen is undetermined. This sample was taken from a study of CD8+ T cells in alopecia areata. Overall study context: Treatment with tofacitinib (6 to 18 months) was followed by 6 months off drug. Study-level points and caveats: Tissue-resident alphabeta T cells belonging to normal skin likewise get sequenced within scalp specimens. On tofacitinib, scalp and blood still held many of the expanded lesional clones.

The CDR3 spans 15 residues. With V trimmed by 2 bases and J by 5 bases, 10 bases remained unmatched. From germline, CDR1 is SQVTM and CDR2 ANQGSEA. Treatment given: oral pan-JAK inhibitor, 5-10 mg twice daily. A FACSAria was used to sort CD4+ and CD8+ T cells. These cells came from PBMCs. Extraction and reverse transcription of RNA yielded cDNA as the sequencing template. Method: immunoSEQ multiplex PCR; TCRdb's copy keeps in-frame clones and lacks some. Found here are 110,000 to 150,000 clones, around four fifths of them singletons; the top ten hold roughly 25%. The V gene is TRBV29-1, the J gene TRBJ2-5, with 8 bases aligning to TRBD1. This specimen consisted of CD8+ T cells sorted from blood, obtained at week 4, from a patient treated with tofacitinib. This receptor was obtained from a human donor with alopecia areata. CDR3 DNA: TGCAGCGTTGAAACCTGGACAGGGAACGGGGAGACCCAGTACTTC. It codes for CSVETWTGNGETQYF.